This T cell receptor (beta chain) appears in the sequencing data of a study of cytomegalovirus exposure and HLA in healthy donors. General study results and limits: Some 150 TCR beta chains were listed as cytomegalovirus-associated. The dataset shows that most TCR sequences were rare, while some public TCRs occurred in many donors. Diagnosis of cytomegalovirus status made by the classifier reportedly showed high specificity and sensitivity. Under in vitro conditions, a few CMV-associated chains were confirmed as specific for CMV antigens.

The CDR3 sequence is 15 residues long. V was shortened by 2 bases and J by 5 bases, with 16 bases between the two germline ends. Germline V gene lookup returns CDR1 SGHRS and CDR2 YFSETQ. Concerning this clone: As yet, its antigen is unknown.

TCRdb keeps only in-frame clones here, not all; method: immunoSEQ multiplex PCR. The sample includes 150,000 or so clones, less than 90% seen only once; the top ten take around 22%. This clonotype originated in a young man in good health and CMV-seropositive. Sequenced input: PBMCs. V and J are TRBV5-1 and TRBJ2-5, with a weak D call TRBD2 (6 bases). CDR3 sequence: CASSLGAGPVETQYF. CDR3 nucleotide sequence: TGCGCCAGCAGCTTAGGTGCGGGGCCGGTTGAGACCCAGTACTTC.